This T cell receptor beta chain derives from a study of cytomegalovirus exposure and HLA in healthy donors. Findings and caveats of the study: The study flagged around 150 TCR beta chains as cytomegalovirus-associated. TCR beta sequences reportedly predicted most subjects' HLA-A and HLA-B alleles accurately. Sequencing had likely introduced a cluster of highly shared sequence variants as an artifact.

The CDR3 is made up of 17 amino acids. Regarding this clone: Its specificity is unknown.

PCR employed 60 Vbeta and 13 Jbeta primers. The protocol was immunoSEQ multiplex PCR, while the TCRdb copy is restricted to in-frame clones and leaves out a portion. The sample holds 90,000 to 150,000 clones; over 75% are singletons and the top ten take roughly 1.5%. Sequencing input: PBMCs. The rearrangement joins TRBV21-1 to TRBJ1-4. TRBV21-1 is a recognized pseudogene. The sequence derives from a woman under 30 in good health and CMV-seronegative. This CDR3 is CASSKREPFTTNEKLFF. The DNA of the CDR3 is TGTGCCAGCAGCAAAAGGGAGCCGTTCACAACTAATGAAAAACTGTTTTTT.